Listed below are T cell receptor beta chains from one sample, sequenced in a study of shared clonotypes between healthy human individuals. Using immunoSEQ multiplex PCR, the repertoire was profiled, and TCRdb retains in-frame clones only, with some absent. Among a few million clones, around 90% were seen once, and the ten largest hold about 0.13%. The sequenced material came from naive CD4+ T cells sorted from blood. The receptors come from a man in his late teens or twenties in good health. CDR3s include the opening cysteine and the closing phenylalanine or tryptophan. The D gene is left open where the match is weak. Not every row has a clone size; where given, it reads once, few, many or a size class.

D gene,V gene,J gene,clone size,CDR3 protein,CDR3 DNA
TRBD2,TRBV2,TRBJ2-7,once,CASSEMGLAARSSYEQYF,TGTGCCAGCAGTGAAATGGGACTAGCGGCCAGGAGCTCCTACGAGCAGTACTTC
TRBD1,TRBV5-1,TRBJ2-7,-,CASSPRQGLPYEQYF,TGCGCCAGCAGCCCAAGACAGGGGCTACCCTACGAGCAGTACTTC
-,TRBV5-1,TRBJ2-3,-,CASSPRRGLGDTQYF,TGCGCCAGCAGCCCCCGGCGGGGTCTTGGGGATACGCAGTATTTT
-,TRBV18,TRBJ2-5,-,CASSPFLGDASKKETQYF,TGTGCCAGCTCCCCCTTTTTGGGGGACGCTTCAAAAAAAGAGACCCAGTACTTC
-,TRBV5-4,TRBJ1-1,once,CASSPAGRANTEAFF,TGTGCCAGCAGCCCAGCAGGGCGTGCGAACACTGAAGCTTTCTTT
TRBD1,TRBV19,TRBJ1-5,-,CASSIEAGGSNQPQHF,TGTGCCAGTAGTATCGAGGCAGGGGGGAGCAATCAGCCCCAGCATTTT
TRBD1,TRBV7-8,TRBJ1-1,few,CASLAGQGGTEAFF,TGTGCCAGCTTGGCGGGACAGGGGGGCACTGAAGCTTTCTTT
-,TRBV7-7,TRBJ2-5,-,CASSSRLQETQYF,TGTGCTAGCAGCTCCCGTCTCCAAGAGACCCAGTACTTC
TRBD2,TRBV7-2,TRBJ2-1,-,CASSEGLAGANEQFF,TGTGCCAGCAGCGAAGGACTAGCGGGTGCTAATGAGCAGTTCTTC
-,TRBV28,TRBJ1-5,-,CASRDPKLDQPQHF,TGTGCCAGCAGGGACCCGAAGCTCGATCAGCCCCAGCATTTT
TRBD2,TRBV19,TRBJ2-2,-,CASSIIGSGKTGELFF,TGTGCCAGTAGTATAATCGGTAGCGGGAAAACCGGGGAGCTGTTTTTT
-,TRBV7-2,TRBJ2-6,-,CASSMDSGANVLTF,TGTGCCAGCAGCATGGACTCTGGGGCCAACGTCCTGACTTTC
-,TRBV18,TRBJ1-5,-,CASSPLDSPHNQPQHF,TGTGCCAGCTCACCTCTTGACAGTCCCCACAATCAGCCCCAGCATTTT
-,TRBV30,TRBJ2-2,-,CAWTIKTGRNNGELFF,TGTGCCTGGACGATAAAGACAGGAAGGAACAACGGGGAGCTGTTTTTT
-,TRBV5-6,TRBJ2-5,-,CASSLTETQYF,TGTGCCAGCAGCTTAACGGAGACCCAGTACTTC
TRBD1,TRBV6-1,TRBJ2-7,-,CASSGPDRAYEQYF,TGTGCCAGCAGTGGACCGGACAGGGCCTACGAGCAGTACTTC
TRBD1,TRBV5-1,TRBJ2-7,-,CASSLEGQVSYEQYF,TGCGCCAGCAGCTTGGAGGGACAGGTTAGCTACGAGCAGTACTTC
-,TRBV23-1,TRBJ1-3,-,CASSQGRLTRHSGNTIYF,TGCGCCAGCAGTCAAGGCCGGCTGACAAGACACTCTGGAAACACCATATATTTT
TRBD2,TRBV6-1,TRBJ2-3,-,CASSDGSGGTTDTQYF,TGTGCCAGCAGTGATGGGAGCGGGGGTACCACAGATACGCAGTATTTT
-,TRBV29-1,TRBJ1-1,few,CSVVPNTEAFF,TGCAGCGTTGTACCTAACACTGAAGCTTTCTTT
-,TRBV19,TRBJ1-2,-,CASSIGPYYGYTF,TGTGCCAGTAGTATTGGACCCTACTATGGCTACACCTTC
-,TRBV6-1,TRBJ2-4,-,CASTRGPFSDIQYF,TGTGCCAGCACCCGGGGACCTTTCAGCGACATTCAGTACTTC
-,TRBV10-3,TRBJ1-1,-,CAIRTAGEGNTEAFF,TGTGCCATCAGAACGGCAGGGGAGGGGAACACTGAAGCTTTCTTT
-,TRBV6-5,TRBJ2-7,-,CASRGRAFSYEQYF,TGTGCCAGCAGGGGCAGGGCCTTCTCCTACGAGCAGTACTTC
TRBD2,TRBV5-1,TRBJ2-1,-,CASSGAGLQFF,TGCGCCAGCAGCGGAGCGGGATTACAGTTCTTC
-,TRBV4-1,TRBJ1-1,-,CASSPERTFGTEAFF,TGCGCCAGCAGTCCTGAAAGGACTTTCGGCACTGAAGCTTTCTTT
-,TRBV23-1,TRBJ1-5,-,CASSHQPQHF,TGCGCCAGCAGTCACCAGCCCCAGCATTTT
-,TRBV4-3,TRBJ2-7,-,CASSLSFQGSSYEQYF,TGCGCCAGCAGCTTGTCTTTTCAGGGGAGCTCCTACGAGCAGTACTTC
TRBD2,TRBV9,TRBJ2-5,-,CASSVGLAGGNQETQYF,TGTGCCAGCAGCGTCGGACTAGCGGGAGGTAATCAAGAGACCCAGTACTTC
-,TRBV5-1,TRBJ2-3,-,CASSLTPYTDTQYF,TGCGCCAGCAGCTTAACTCCCTACACAGATACGCAGTATTTT
TRBD1,TRBV5-4,TRBJ2-3,-,CASSLGFGQGADTQYF,TGTGCCAGCAGCTTGGGGTTCGGACAGGGAGCAGATACGCAGTATTTT
TRBD1,TRBV10-1,TRBJ2-7,-,CASKGGQGTEQYF,TGCGCCAGCAAGGGGGGACAGGGGACCGAGCAGTACTTC
-,TRBV7-9,TRBJ1-4,-,CASSLEGATNEKLFF,TGTGCCAGCAGCTTAGAGGGCGCAACTAATGAAAAACTGTTTTTT
-,TRBV7-2,TRBJ1-1,-,CASSRIGAYDTEAFF,TGTGCCAGCAGCCGCATCGGGGCATACGACACTGAAGCTTTCTTT
-,TRBV6-1,TRBJ2-7,-,CASMQQGGSDEQYF,TGTGCCAGCATGCAACAGGGAGGCTCGGACGAGCAGTACTTC
TRBD1,TRBV2,TRBJ1-2,-,CASTSDRVNYGYTF,TGTGCCAGCACCTCTGACAGGGTTAACTATGGCTACACCTTC
-,TRBV19,TRBJ1-6,-,CASSIWGRDNSPLHF,TGTGCCAGTAGTATCTGGGGGCGCGATAATTCACCCCTCCACTTT
-,TRBV29-1,TRBJ2-3,-,CSVDRVSTDTQYF,TGCAGCGTCGACCGGGTTTCCACAGATACGCAGTATTTT
-,TRBV7-9,TRBJ1-1,-,CASSLVLLITEAFF,TGTGCCAGCAGCTTAGTTCTGCTGATCACTGAAGCTTTCTTT
-,TRBV7-9,TRBJ2-7,once,CASSSPVSYEQYF,TGTGCCAGCAGCTCCCCCGTCTCCTACGAGCAGTACTTC
TRBD2,TRBV7-3,TRBJ2-1,-,CASSAVAGRYNEQFF,TGTGCCAGCAGCGCCGTAGCGGGGCGTTACAATGAGCAGTTCTTC
-,TRBV6-1,TRBJ1-5,once,CASSEEGRWQPQHF,TGTGCCAGCAGTGAAGAGGGGAGGTGGCAGCCCCAGCATTTT
-,TRBV29-1,TRBJ1-2,-,CSVRWGKGYGYTF,TGCAGCGTCCGTTGGGGAAAAGGTTATGGCTACACCTTC
TRBD1,TRBV2,TRBJ2-7,-,CASSGVRTGSYEQYF,TGTGCCAGCAGTGGAGTCCGGACAGGGTCCTACGAGCAGTACTTC
TRBD1,TRBV5-6,TRBJ1-2,once,CASSLTGQGAKGGYTF,TGTGCCAGCAGCTTAACCGGACAGGGGGCAAAAGGTGGCTACACCTTC
-,TRBV5-1,TRBJ2-3,-,CASSPGHTTDTQYF,TGCGCCAGCAGCCCTGGACACACCACAGATACGCAGTATTTT
-,TRBV28,TRBJ1-4,once,CASTGGNEKLFF,TGTGCCAGCACCGGGGGTAATGAAAAACTGTTTTTT
-,TRBV2,TRBJ1-5,-,CASSEEGYSNQPQHF,TGTGCCAGCAGTGAAGAGGGCTATAGCAATCAGCCCCAGCATTTT
-,TRBV5-5,TRBJ2-6,once,CASSEVTGTGANVLTF,TGTGCCAGCAGCGAGGTGACCGGCACGGGGGCCAACGTCCTGACTTTC
-,TRBV12-5,TRBJ2-1,-,CASGLVLSSVYNEQFF,TGTGCTAGTGGTTTGGTACTATCTAGCGTCTACAATGAGCAGTTCTTC
-,TRBV29-1,TRBJ2-1,-,CSAALQGYEQFF,TGCAGCGCTGCTTTACAGGGTTATGAGCAGTTCTTC
-,TRBV30,TRBJ1-5,-,CAWSVQGGNQPQHF,TGTGCCTGGAGTGTACAAGGAGGCAATCAGCCCCAGCATTTT
TRBD2,TRBV7-9,TRBJ2-1,-,CASSSSSGGLLSEQFF,TGTGCCAGCAGCTCCTCTTCGGGGGGGCTCTTAAGTGAGCAGTTCTTC
-,TRBV5-1,TRBJ2-7,once,CASSLADRSSYEQYF,TGCGCCAGCAGCTTGGCGGACCGAAGCTCCTACGAGCAGTACTTC